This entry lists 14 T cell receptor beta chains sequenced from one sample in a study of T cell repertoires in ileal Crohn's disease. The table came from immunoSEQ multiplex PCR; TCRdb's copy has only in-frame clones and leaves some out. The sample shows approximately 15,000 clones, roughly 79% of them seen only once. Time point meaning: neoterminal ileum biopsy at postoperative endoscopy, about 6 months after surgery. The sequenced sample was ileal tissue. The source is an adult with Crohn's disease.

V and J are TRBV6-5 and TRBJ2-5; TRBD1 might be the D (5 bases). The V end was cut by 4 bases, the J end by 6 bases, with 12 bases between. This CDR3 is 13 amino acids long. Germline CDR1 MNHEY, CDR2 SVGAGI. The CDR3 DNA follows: TGTGCCAGCAGTTTACAGGAAAGGCAGACCCAGTACTTC. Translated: CASSLQERQTQYF.

Here the CDR3 DNA reads TGTGCCAGCAGCTTAGGGAGCTCCTACAATGAGCAGTTCTTC. As protein: CASSLGSSYNEQFF. The chain uses TRBV7-9 and TRBJ2-1; D is ambiguous. CDR1 SEHNR and CDR2 FQNEAQ come from the germline V gene (reference sequence). The ends were cut back, 1 base at V and 0 bases at J, with 4 bases in the middle. The CDR3 is 14 amino acids.

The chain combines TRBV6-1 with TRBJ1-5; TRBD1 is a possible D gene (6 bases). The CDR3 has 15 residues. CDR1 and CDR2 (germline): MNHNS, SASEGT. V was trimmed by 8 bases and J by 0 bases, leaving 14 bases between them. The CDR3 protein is CASRQDIYSNQPQHF. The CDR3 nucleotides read TGTGCCAGCCGACAGGACATTTATAGCAATCAGCCCCAGCATTTT.

The CDR3 region has the DNA TGTGCCAGCACCTACCCGGGACATAGAAACACCGGGGAGCTGTTTTTT. It translates to CASTYPGHRNTGELFF. The chain couples TRBV2 to TRBJ2-2; perhaps TRBD1 as D (6 bases). The CDR3 runs to 16 residues. CDR1 is SNHLY and CDR2 is FYNNEI in the germline V gene. Trimming shortened V by 7 bases and J by 2 bases, and 17 bases separated the two germline ends.

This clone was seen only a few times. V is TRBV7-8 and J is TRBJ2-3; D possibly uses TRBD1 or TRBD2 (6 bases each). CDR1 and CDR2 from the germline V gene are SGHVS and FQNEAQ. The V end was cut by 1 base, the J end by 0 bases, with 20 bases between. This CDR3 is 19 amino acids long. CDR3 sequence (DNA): TGTGCCAGCAGCTTAGGGATAGCAGGAGGGGGACCAAGCACAGATACGCAGTATTTT. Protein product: CASSLGIAGGGPSTDTQYF. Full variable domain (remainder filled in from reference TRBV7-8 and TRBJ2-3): GAGVSQSPRYKVAKRGQDVALRCDPISGHVSLFWYQQALGQGPEFLTYFQNEAQLDKSGLPSDRFFAERPEGSVSTLKIQRTQQEDSAVYLCASSLGIAGGGPSTDTQYFGPGTRLTVL.

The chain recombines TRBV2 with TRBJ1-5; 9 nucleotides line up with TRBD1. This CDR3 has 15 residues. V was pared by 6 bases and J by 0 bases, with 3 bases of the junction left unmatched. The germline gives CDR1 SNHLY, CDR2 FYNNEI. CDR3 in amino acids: CASSGQGFSNQPQHF. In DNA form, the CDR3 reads TGTGCCAGCAGCGGACAGGGGTTTAGCAATCAGCCCCAGCATTTT. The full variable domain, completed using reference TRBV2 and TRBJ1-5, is EPEVTQTPSHQVTQMGQEVILRCVPISNHLYFYWYRQILGQKVEFLVSFYNNEISEKSEIFDDQFSVERPDGSNFTLKIRSTKLEDSAMYFCASSGQGFSNQPQHFGDGTRLSIL.

CDR3 DNA: TGCGCCAGCAGCCCCAGGGGGGCCGAAGAGACCCAGTACTTC. It translates to CASSPRGAEETQYF. V and J are TRBV5-1 and TRBJ2-5; possible D gene TRBD1, 7 bases. Trimming removed 4 bases at V and 3 bases at J, with 13 bases between. Per germline, CDR1 SGHRS and CDR2 YFSETQ. This CDR3 region has 14 residues.

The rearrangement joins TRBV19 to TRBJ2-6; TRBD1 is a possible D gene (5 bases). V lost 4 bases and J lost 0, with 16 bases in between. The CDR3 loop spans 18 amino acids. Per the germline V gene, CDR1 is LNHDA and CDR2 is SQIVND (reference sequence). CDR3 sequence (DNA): TGTGCCAGTAGTAGATTGACAGCTAGGGGCTCTGGGGCCAACGTCCTGACTTTC. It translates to CASSRLTARGSGANVLTF. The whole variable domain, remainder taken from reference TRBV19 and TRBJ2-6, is DGGITQSPKYLFRKEGQNVTLSCEQNLNHDAMYWYRQDPGQGLRLIYYSQIVNDFQKGDIAEGYSVSREKKESFPLTVTSAQKNPTAFYLCASSRLTARGSGANVLTFGAGSRLTVL.

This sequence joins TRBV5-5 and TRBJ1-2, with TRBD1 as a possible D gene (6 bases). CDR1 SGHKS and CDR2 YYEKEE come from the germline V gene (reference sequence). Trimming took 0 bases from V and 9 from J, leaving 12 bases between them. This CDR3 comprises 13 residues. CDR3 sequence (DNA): TGTGCCAGCAGCTTGGAGGGAGGACAGCGCTACACCTTC. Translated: CASSLEGGQRYTF. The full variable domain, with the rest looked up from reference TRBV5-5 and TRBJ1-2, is DAGVTQSPTHLIKTRGQQVTLRCSPISGHKSVSWYQQVLGQGPQFIFQYYEKEERGRGNFPDRFSARQFPNYSSELNVNALLLGDSALYLCASSLEGGQRYTFGSGTRLTVV.

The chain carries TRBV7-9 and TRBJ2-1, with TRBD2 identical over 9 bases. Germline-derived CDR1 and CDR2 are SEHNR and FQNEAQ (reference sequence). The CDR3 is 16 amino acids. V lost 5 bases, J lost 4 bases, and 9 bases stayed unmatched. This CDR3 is CASSPAGTSFYNEQFF. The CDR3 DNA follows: TGTGCCAGCAGCCCAGCCGGGACTAGCTTTTACAATGAGCAGTTCTTC. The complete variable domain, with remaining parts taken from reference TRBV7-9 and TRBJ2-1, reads DTGVSQNPRHKITKRGQNVTFRCDPISEHNRLYWYRQTLGQGPEFLTYFQNEAQLEKSRLLSDRFSAERPKGSFSTLEIQRTEQGDSAMYLCASSPAGTSFYNEQFFGPGTRLTVL.

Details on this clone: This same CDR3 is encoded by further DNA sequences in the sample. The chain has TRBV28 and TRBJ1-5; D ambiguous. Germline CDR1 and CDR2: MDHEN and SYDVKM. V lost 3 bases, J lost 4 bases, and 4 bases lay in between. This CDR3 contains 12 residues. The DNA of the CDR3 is TGTGCCAGCAGTTTTCTTAATCAGCCCCAGCATTTT. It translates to CASSFLNQPQHF.

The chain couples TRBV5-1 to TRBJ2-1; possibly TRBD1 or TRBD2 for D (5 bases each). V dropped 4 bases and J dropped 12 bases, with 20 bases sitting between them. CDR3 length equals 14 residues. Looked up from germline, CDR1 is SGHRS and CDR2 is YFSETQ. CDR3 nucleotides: TGCGCCAGCAGCGCCGGGATTGTGGGGCTCGCGCAGTTCTTC. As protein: CASSAGIVGLAQFF.

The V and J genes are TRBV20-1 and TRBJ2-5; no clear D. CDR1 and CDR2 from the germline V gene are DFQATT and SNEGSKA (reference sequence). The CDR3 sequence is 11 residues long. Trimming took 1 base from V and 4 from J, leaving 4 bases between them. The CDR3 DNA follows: TGCAGTGCTAGAGGGAGAGAGACCCAGTACTTC. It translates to CSARGRETQYF.

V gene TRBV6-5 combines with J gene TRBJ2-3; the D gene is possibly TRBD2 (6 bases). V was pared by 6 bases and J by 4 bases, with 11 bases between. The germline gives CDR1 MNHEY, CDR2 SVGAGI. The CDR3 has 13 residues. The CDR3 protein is CASSVTRADTQYF. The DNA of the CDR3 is TGTGCCAGCAGCGTGACTAGGGCAGATACGCAGTATTTT.